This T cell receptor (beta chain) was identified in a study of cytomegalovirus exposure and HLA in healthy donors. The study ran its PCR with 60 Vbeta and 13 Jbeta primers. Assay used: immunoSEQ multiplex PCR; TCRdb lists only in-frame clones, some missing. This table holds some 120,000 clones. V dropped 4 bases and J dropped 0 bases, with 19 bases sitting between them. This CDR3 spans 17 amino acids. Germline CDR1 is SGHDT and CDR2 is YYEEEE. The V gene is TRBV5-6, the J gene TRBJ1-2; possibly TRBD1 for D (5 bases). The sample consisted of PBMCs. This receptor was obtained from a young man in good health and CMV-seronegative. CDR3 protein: CASSHTKGGGANYGYTF. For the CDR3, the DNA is TGTGCCAGCAGCCATACGAAAGGCGGGGGAGCTAACTATGGCTACACCTTC.